The TCR beta chain described here comes from a study of T cell repertoires in cytomegalovirus infection. General observations from the study: Clonotypes of TCR beta that were HLA-C-restricted and CMV-specific dominated the ex vivo response.

V was clipped by 10 bases and J by 5 bases, with 11 bases between them. Germline V gene sequence: CDR1 SGHNT, CDR2 YENEEA. This CDR3 is 12 amino acids long. Notes on this clonotype: Antigen unknown.

TCRdb re-analysed the reads in MiXCR, keeping a single row per CDR3 protein. The table lists about 110,000 distinct CDR3 sequences, 10% of them singletons. The clonotype was recovered from a human donor in good health (CMV status not recorded). Some clones in this sample may be carry-over from other donors' samples. This chain uses TRBV11-3 with TRBJ1-4, with D perhaps matching TRBD1 (5 bases). The sample consisted of PBMCs, sequenced either directly or after in vitro stimulation (not recorded which). In DNA form, the CDR3 reads TGTGCCACCGGCAGGGTGAATGAAAAACTGTTTTTT. This codes for CATGRVNEKLFF.